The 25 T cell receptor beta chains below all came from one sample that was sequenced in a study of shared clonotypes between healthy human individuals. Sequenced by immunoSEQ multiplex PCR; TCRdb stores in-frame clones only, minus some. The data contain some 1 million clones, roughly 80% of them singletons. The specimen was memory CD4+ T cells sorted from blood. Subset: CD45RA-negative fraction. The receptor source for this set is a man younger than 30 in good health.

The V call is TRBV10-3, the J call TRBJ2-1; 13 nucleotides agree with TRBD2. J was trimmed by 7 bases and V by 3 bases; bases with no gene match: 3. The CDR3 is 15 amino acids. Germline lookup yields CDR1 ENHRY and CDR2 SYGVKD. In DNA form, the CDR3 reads TGTGCCATCAGTGACTGGACTAGCGGGGGAAATGAGCAGTTCTTC. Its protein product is CAISDWTSGGNEQFF.

The CDR3 coding sequence is TGTGCCAGCAGCCCCTGGACGGGGAACACTGAAGCTTTCTTT. Translating it yields CASSPWTGNTEAFF. The rearrangement joins TRBV7-9 to TRBJ1-1, with D unresolved. The germline V gene has CDR1 SEHNR and CDR2 FQNEAQ (reference sequence). Trimming pared 5 bases from V and 1 base from J, leaving 11 bases between. The CDR3 consists of 14 residues.

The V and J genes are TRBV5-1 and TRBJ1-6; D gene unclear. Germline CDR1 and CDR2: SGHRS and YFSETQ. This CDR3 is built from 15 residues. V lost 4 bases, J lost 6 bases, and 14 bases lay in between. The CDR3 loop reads CASSPGGGFNSPLHF. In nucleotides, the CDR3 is TGCGCCAGCAGCCCGGGAGGAGGGTTTAATTCACCCCTCCACTTT.

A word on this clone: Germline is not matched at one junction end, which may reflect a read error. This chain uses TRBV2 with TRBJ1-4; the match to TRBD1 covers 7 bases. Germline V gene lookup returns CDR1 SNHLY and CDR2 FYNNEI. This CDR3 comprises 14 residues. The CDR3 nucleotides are TGTGCCAGCAGAGGGAGACAGGGTAATGAGAAACTGTTTTTT. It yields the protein CASRGRQGNEKLFF.

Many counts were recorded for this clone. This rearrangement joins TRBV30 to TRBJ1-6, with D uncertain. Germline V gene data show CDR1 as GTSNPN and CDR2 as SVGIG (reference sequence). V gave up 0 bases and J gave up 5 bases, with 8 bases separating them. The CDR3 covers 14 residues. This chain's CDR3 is CAWSVGSNNSPLHF. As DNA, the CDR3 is TGTGCCTGGAGTGTGGGGAGCAATAATTCACCCCTCCACTTT.

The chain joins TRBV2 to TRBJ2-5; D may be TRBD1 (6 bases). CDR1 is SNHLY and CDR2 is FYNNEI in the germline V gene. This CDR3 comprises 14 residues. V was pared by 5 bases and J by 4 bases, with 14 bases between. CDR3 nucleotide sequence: TGTGCCAGCAGTCCGGGACACCCGGGAGAGACCCAGTACTTC. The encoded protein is CASSPGHPGETQYF.

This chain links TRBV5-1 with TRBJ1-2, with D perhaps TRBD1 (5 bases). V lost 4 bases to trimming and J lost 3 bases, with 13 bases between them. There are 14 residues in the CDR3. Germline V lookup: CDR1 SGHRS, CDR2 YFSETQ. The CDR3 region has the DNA TGCGCCAGCAGCGAAGGGACTTTTGACTATGGCTACACCTTC. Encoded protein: CASSEGTFDYGYTF. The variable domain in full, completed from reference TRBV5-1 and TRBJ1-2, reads KAGVTQTPRYLIKTRGQQVTLSCSPISGHRSVSWYQQTPGQGLQFLFEYFSETQRNKGNFPGRFSGRQFSNSRSEMNVSTLELGDSALYLCASSEGTFDYGYTFGSGTRLTVV.

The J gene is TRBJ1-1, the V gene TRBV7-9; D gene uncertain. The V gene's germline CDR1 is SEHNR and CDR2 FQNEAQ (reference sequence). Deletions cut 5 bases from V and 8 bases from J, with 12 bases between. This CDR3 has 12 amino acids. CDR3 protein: CASSLTSFEAFF. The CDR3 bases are TGTGCCAGCAGCCTGACGTCATTCGAAGCTTTCTTT.

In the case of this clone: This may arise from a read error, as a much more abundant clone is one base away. The chain's CDR3 is CASSLTQNTGELFF. The CDR3 DNA follows: TGTGCCAGCAGCTTAACACAGAACACCGGGGAGCTGTTTTTT. This chain links TRBV7-6 with TRBJ2-2; D uncertain. Trimming left V 2 bases short and J 1 base short, with 5 bases between. The CDR3 has 14 residues. Germline-derived CDR1 and CDR2 are SGHVS and FNYEAQ.

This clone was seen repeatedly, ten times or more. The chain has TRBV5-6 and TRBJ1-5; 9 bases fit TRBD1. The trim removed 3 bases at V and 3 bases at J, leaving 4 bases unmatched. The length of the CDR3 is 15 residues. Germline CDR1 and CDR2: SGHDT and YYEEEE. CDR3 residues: CASSSWDRDNQPQHF. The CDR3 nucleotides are TGTGCCAGCAGCTCTTGGGACAGGGACAATCAGCCCCAGCATTTT.

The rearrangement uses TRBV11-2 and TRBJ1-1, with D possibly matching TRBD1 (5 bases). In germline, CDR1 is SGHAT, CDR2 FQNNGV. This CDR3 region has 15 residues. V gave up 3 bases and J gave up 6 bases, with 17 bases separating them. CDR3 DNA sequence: TGTGCCAGCAGCTTTCAGGGCATCGCTGTCGCTGAAGCTTTCTTT. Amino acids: CASSFQGIAVAEAFF.

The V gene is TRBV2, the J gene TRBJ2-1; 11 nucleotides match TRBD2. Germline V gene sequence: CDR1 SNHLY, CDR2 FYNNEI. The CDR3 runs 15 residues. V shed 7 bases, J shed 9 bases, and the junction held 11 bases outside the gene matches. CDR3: CASTPGLAEGVEQFF. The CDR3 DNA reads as TGTGCCAGCACCCCGGGACTAGCGGAGGGGGTTGAGCAGTTCTTC.

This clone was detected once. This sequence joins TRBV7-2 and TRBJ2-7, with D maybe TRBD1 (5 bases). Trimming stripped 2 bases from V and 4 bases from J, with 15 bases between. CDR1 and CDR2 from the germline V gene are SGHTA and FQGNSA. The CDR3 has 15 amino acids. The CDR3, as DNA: TGTGCCAGCAGCTTAAGGGGCGTGAGTAGTTACGAGCAGTACTTC. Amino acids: CASSLRGVSSYEQYF.

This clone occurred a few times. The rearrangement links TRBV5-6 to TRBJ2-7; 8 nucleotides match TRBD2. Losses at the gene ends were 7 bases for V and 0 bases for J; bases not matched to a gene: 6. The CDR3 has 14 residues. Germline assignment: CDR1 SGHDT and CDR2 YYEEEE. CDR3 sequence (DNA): TGTGCCAGCGCTCAGGGACTAGGCTCCTACGAGCAGTACTTC. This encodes CASAQGLGSYEQYF.

The CDR3 sequence: CAWSGQQNYGYTF. The CDR3, as DNA: TGTGCCTGGAGTGGACAGCAGAACTATGGCTACACCTTC. V is TRBV30 and J is TRBJ1-2; a weak D match, TRBD1 (5 bases). The CDR3 is 13 amino acids. The germline V and J ends were trimmed by 1 base and 2 bases, with 8 bases remaining between them. The germline V gene encodes CDR1 GTSNPN and CDR2 SVGIG (reference sequence). Drawing the rest from reference TRBV30 and TRBJ1-2, the complete variable domain is SQTIHQWPATLVQPVGSPLSLECTVEGTSNPNLYWYRQAAGRGLQLLFYSVGIGQISSEVPQNLSASRPQDRQFILSSKKLLLSDSGFYLCAWSGQQNYGYTFGSGTRLTVV.

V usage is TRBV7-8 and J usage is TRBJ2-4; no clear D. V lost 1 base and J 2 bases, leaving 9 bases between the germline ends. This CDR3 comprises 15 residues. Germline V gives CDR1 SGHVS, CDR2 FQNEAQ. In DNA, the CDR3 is TGTGCCAGCAGCTTAGTTTCCGGCACCAAAAACATTCAGTACTTC. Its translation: CASSLVSGTKNIQYF.

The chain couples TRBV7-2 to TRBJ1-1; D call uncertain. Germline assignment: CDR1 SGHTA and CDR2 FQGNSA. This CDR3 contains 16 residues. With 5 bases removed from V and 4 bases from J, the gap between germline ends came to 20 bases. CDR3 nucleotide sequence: TGTGCCAGCAGCCCCGGGTTATTACGGATGGGCACTGAAGCTTTCTTT. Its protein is CASSPGLLRMGTEAFF. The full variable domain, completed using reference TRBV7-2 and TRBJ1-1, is GAGVSQSPSNKVTEKGKDVELRCDPISGHTALYWYRQSLGQGLEFLIYFQGNSAPDKSGLPSDRFSAERTGGSVSTLTIQRTQQEDSAVYLCASSPGLLRMGTEAFFGQGTRLTVV.

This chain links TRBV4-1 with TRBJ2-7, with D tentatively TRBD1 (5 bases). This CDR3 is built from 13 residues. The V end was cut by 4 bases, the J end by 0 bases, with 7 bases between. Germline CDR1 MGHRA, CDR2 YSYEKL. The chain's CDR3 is CASSRGPSYEQYF. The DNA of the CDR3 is TGCGCCAGCAGCCGGGGCCCCTCCTACGAGCAGTACTTC.

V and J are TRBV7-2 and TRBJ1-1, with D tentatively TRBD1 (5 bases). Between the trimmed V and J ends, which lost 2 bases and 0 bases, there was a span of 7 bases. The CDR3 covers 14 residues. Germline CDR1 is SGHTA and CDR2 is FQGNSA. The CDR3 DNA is TGTGCCAGCAGCTTAAGAGGGGTGAACACTGAAGCTTTCTTT. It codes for CASSLRGVNTEAFF.

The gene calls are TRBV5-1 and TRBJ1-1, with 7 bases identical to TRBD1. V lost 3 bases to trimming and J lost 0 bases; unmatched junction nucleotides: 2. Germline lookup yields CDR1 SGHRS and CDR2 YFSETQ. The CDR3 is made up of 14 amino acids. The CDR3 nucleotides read TGCGCCAGCAGCTACGGGACAGTGAACACTGAAGCTTTCTTT. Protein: CASSYGTVNTEAFF.

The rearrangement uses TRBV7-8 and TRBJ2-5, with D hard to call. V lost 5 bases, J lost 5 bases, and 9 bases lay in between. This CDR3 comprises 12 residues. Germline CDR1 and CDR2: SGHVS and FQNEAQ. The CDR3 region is CASSEQRETQYF. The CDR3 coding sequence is TGTGCCAGCAGCGAGCAACGGGAGACCCAGTACTTC.

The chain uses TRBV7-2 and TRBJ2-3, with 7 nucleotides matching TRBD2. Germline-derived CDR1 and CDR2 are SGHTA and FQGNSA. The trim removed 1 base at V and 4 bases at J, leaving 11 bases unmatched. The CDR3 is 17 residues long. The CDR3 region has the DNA TGTGCCAGCAGCTTAGTAGCGGGCATCCCCTCGGCAGATACGCAGTATTTT. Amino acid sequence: CASSLVAGIPSADTQYF.

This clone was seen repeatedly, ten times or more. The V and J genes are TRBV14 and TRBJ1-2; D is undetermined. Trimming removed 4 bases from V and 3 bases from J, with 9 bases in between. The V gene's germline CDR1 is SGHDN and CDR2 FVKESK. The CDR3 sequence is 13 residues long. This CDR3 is CASSPRVHYGYTF. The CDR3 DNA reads TGTGCCAGCAGCCCACGGGTACACTATGGCTACACCTTC.

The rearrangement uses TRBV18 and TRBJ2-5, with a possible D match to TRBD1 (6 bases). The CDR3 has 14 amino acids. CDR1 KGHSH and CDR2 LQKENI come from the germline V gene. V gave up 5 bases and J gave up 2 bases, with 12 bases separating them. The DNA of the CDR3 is TGTGCCAGCTCAAGGACGGGACAACAAGAGACCCAGTACTTC. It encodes CASSRTGQQETQYF. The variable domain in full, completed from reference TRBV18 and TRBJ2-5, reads NAGVMQNPRHLVRRRGQEARLRCSPMKGHSHVYWYRQLPEEGLKFMVYLQKENIIDESGMPKERFSAEFPKEGPSILRIQQVVRGDSAAYFCASSRTGQQETQYFGPGTRLLVL.

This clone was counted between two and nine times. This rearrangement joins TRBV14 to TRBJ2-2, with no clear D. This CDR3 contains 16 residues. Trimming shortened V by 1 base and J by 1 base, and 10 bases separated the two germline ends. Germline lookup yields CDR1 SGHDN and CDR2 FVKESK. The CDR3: CASSQGPRKNTGELFF. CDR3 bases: TGTGCCAGCAGCCAAGGCCCCAGGAAGAACACCGGGGAGCTGTTTTTT.